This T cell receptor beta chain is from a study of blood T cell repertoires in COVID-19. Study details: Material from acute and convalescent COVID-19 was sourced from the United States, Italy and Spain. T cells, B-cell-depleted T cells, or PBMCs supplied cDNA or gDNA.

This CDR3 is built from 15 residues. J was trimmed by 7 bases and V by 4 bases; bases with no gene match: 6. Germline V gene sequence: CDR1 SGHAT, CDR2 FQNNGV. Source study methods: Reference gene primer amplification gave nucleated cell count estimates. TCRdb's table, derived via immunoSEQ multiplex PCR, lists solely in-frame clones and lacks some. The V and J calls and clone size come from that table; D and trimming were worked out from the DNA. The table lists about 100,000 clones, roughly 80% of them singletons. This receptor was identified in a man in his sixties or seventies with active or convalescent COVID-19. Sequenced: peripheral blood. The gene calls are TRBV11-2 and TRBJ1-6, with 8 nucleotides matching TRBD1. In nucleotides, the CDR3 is TGTGCCAGCAGCTCATGGACAGGGAACAATTCACCCCTCCACTTT. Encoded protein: CASSSWTGNNSPLHF.